Below are 16 T cell receptor beta chains sequenced from a single sample in a study of spatial heterogeneity in lung cancer. TCRdb reanalysed the 5' RACE reads using MiXCR and keeps one entry per CDR3 protein. The data show around 40,000 distinct CDR3 sequences, around 5.5% seen once. Time point indicated: sample taken at primary tumor resection. Without sorting, whole RNA was sequenced from tumor, nontumor lung or frozen PBMC. Sequences were derived from PBMCs, sampled at surgery. These receptors all come from a female donor with early-stage non-small cell lung cancer.

The chain combines TRBV7-8 with TRBJ1-2, with 10 bases aligning to TRBD1. V trimming: 8 bases; J trimming: 8 bases; junction bases outside the gene matches: 11. The germline CDR1 and CDR2 sequences are SGHVS and FQNEAQ. The CDR3 is 14 amino acids. The CDR3 nucleotides are TGTGCCAGCCGCCGCTTAGGGACAGGGGACGGCTACACCTTC. Encoded protein: CASRRLGTGDGYTF.

This clonotype has at least ten counts. The V and J genes are TRBV5-1 and TRBJ2-4; 13 nucleotides agree with TRBD2. This CDR3 has 19 amino acids. Germline V lookup: CDR1 SGHRS, CDR2 YFSETQ. The ends lost 4 bases at V and 6 bases at J; junction bases unmatched: 16. The CDR3 DNA sequence: TGCGCCAGCAGCGCGACGACTAGCGGGGGGTCTACTATGAGAAACATTCAGTACTTC. Its protein product is CASSATTSGGSTMRNIQYF.

In its sample, this clonotype was seen many times. The V gene is TRBV29-1, the J gene TRBJ1-1; 10 nucleotides match TRBD1. The CDR3 length is 15 residues. Trimming cost V 6 bases and J 0 bases; bases outside gene matches: 7. CDR1 and CDR2 (germline): SQVTM, ANQGSEA. DNA of the CDR3: TGCAGCGTCGATTGGGGACAGGGGATGAACACTGAAGCTTTCTTT. It specifies CSVDWGQGMNTEAFF.

This clonotype was seen ten or more times. The chain couples TRBV7-6 to TRBJ1-2; 7 positions match TRBD1. This CDR3 region has 16 residues. The germline V gene has CDR1 SGHVS and CDR2 FNYEAQ. V lost 3 bases to trimming and J lost 2 bases; unmatched junction nucleotides: 9. The DNA for the CDR3 is TGTGCCAGCAGCTTTCACAGGGGTCCTCTGAACTATGGCTACACCTTC. As protein: CASSFHRGPLNYGYTF.

There are many counts of this clonotype. The rearrangement joins TRBV11-2 to TRBJ1-1; 10 bases are a match to TRBD1. The CDR3 sequence is 12 residues long. Germline trimming cut 5 bases from V and 10 bases from J; bases unmatched to any gene: 4. Germline V lookup: CDR1 SGHAT, CDR2 FQNNGV. CDR3 sequence reads: CASSPWTGGAFF. The CDR3 bases are TGTGCCAGCAGCCCGTGGACAGGGGGAGCTTTCTTT.

This chain connects TRBV5-1 to TRBJ1-3; tentative D call: TRBD1 (5 bases). The V gene's germline CDR1 is SGHRS and CDR2 YFSETQ. The CDR3 is 15 residues long. Trimming cost V 2 bases and J 2 bases, with 11 bases left between them. CDR3 DNA sequence: TGCGCCAGCAGCTTAATCCCCAGGGCTGGAAACACCATATATTTT. It codes for CASSLIPRAGNTIYF.

This chain joins TRBV5-1 and TRBJ2-7; unclear D gene. The CDR3 loop spans 14 amino acids. Deletions cut 3 bases from V and 0 bases from J, with 10 bases between. CDR1 and CDR2 (germline): SGHRS, YFSETQ. CDR3 region: CASSSWTDSYEQYF. The CDR3 DNA reads as TGCGCCAGCAGCTCCTGGACCGACTCCTACGAGCAGTACTTC. Supplemented by reference TRBV5-1 and TRBJ2-7, the full variable domain reads KAGVTQTPRYLIKTRGQQVTLSCSPISGHRSVSWYQQTPGQGLQFLFEYFSETQRNKGNFPGRFSGRQFSNSRSEMNVSTLELGDSALYLCASSSWTDSYEQYFGPGTRLTVT.

This clonotype appeared a few times. The chain has TRBV12-3 or TRBV12-4 and TRBJ1-4; 7 bases align to TRBD1. The length of the CDR3 is 19 residues. V was clipped by 1 base and J by 4 bases; unmatched bases: 15. CDR3 nucleotide sequence: TGTGCCAGCAGTTTAGGGAGTACCCTCTCACAGGGGTTTAATGAAAAACTGTTTTTT. This translates into CASSLGSTLSQGFNEKLFF.

This clonotype was counted at least ten times. The chain uses TRBV7-2 and TRBJ1-5, with D unresolved. Trimming left V 1 base short and J 6 bases short, with 4 bases between. Germline V gives CDR1 SGHTA, CDR2 FQGNSA. The CDR3 length is 12 residues. The CDR3 DNA reads as TGTGCCAGCAGCTTAGACGCTCAGCCCCAGCATTTT. Protein sequence: CASSLDAQPQHF.

This sequence joins TRBV7-3 and TRBJ2-7; D gene unclear. V was trimmed by 0 bases and J by 3 bases, leaving 9 bases between them. CDR3 length equals 14 residues. CDR1 is SGHTA, CDR2 FQGTGA, per germline. CDR3 protein: CASSLTPSSYEQYF. Here the CDR3 DNA reads TGTGCCAGCAGCTTAACCCCGAGCAGCTACGAGCAGTACTTC. The entire variable domain, with the rest obtained from reference TRBV7-3 and TRBJ2-7, is as follows: GAGVSQTPSNKVTEKGKYVELRCDPISGHTALYWYRQSLGQGPEFLIYFQGTGAADDSGLPNDRFFAVRPEGSVSTLKIQRTERGDSAVYLCASSLTPSSYEQYFGPGTRLTVT.

This clonotype has at least ten counts. This rearrangement joins TRBV28 to TRBJ1-6, with 8 bases lining up with TRBD1. The CDR3 spans 16 residues. Germline lookup yields CDR1 MDHEN and CDR2 SYDVKM. The J segment lost 5 bases and the V segment lost 5 bases, leaving 8 bases of the junction unmatched. The CDR3 reads CASSLDRGSNNSPLHF. The DNA for the CDR3 is TGTGCCAGCAGTCTTGACAGGGGTTCAAATAATTCACCCCTCCACTTT. Using reference TRBV28 and TRBJ1-6 for the parts outside the CDR3, the full variable domain is DVKVTQSSRYLVKRTGEKVFLECVQDMDHENMFWYRQDPGLGLRLIYFSYDVKMKEKGDIPEGYSVSREKKERFSLILESASTNQTSMYLCASSLDRGSNNSPLHFGNGTRLTVT.

The chain links TRBV14 to TRBJ1-2; D perhaps matches TRBD1 (5 bases). CDR3 size: 14 residues. CDR1 and CDR2 (germline): SGHDN, FVKESK. The V and J ends lost 0 bases and 4 bases respectively, with 9 bases between them. The CDR3 sequence: CASSQEARAYGYTF. In DNA, the CDR3 is TGTGCCAGCAGCCAAGAAGCCAGGGCCTATGGCTACACCTTC.

This clonotype was counted at least ten times. The rearrangement uses TRBV6-5 and TRBJ1-3; D gene uncertain. CDR3 length equals 12 residues. Germline V gene sequence: CDR1 MNHEY, CDR2 SVGAGI. Trimming shortened V by 5 bases and J by 4 bases, and 6 bases separated the two germline ends. CDR3 amino acids: CASSPQGNTIYF. The CDR3 region has the DNA TGTGCCAGCAGTCCCCAGGGAAACACCATATATTTT.

This clonotype has a count of ten or more. For the CDR3, the DNA is TGTGCCAGCTCACCCCCCGGGGGGGCAATCGTCGAGCAGTTCTTC. Amino acids: CASSPPGGAIVEQFF. The V gene is TRBV18, the J gene TRBJ2-1; 8 positions agree with TRBD2. Germline CDR1 KGHSH, CDR2 LQKENI. The trim removed 3 bases at V and 10 bases at J, leaving 11 bases unmatched. The CDR3 extends over 15 amino acids.

This clonotype was counted ten times or more. The rearrangement joins TRBV7-2 to TRBJ2-3; a weak D match, TRBD2 (6 bases). Germline lookup yields CDR1 SGHTA and CDR2 FQGNSA. The CDR3 extends over 16 amino acids. V lost 4 bases and J lost 1, with 15 bases in between. The CDR3 loop is CASSSSGSGRTDTQYF. DNA of the CDR3: TGTGCCAGCAGCTCCTCTGGTAGCGGTCGCACAGATACGCAGTATTTT.

The chain couples TRBV7-9 to TRBJ1-2, with 8 bases aligning to TRBD1. Germline V gene sequence: CDR1 SEHNR, CDR2 FQNEAQ (reference sequence). The junction had 6 bases not matched to a gene; V was cut back by 5 bases and J by 7 bases. The CDR3 length is 13 residues. CDR3 sequence (DNA): TGTGCCAGCAGCCGAGGACAGGGCGGTGGCTACACCTTC. As protein: CASSRGQGGGYTF. The full variable domain, in which reference TRBV7-9 and TRBJ1-2 provide the parts outside the CDR3, is DTGVSQNPRHKITKRGQNVTFRCDPISEHNRLYWYRQTLGQGPEFLTYFQNEAQLEKSRLLSDRFSAERPKGSFSTLEIQRTEQGDSAMYLCASSRGQGGGYTFGSGTRLTVV.